This is a list of T cell receptor beta chains from one sample in a study of cytomegalovirus exposure and HLA in healthy donors. Sequencing used immunoSEQ multiplex PCR; TCRdb keeps in-frame clones, though not all of them. This sample yields 70,000 to 95,000 clones, of which roughly 77% are seen a single time; roughly 15% belongs to the top ten. Sequencing was carried out using PBMCs. These receptors were taken from a woman aged 35 to 49 in good health and CMV-seropositive. Each CDR3 is given without its conserved first and last residue. Size is omitted from some rows. Given values are once, few, many or a class for expanded clones.

V | size | CDR3
TRBV14 | NA | ASSQDWGAGYETQY
TRBV7-6 | NA | ASSDRGLRGETQY
TRBV9 | NA | ASSGAPDTQY
TRBV7-2 | NA | ASSLVFSGAAYEQY
TRBV9 | NA | ASSVGQGRFYNEQF
TRBV6-1 | few | ASSEGAAPNTGELF
TRBV7-3 | once | ASSLSGRSVNTEAF
TRBV2 | NA | ATSDRSSYNSPLH
TRBV27 | NA | ASSVILGRSYEQY
TRBV5-1 | NA | ASSLGGANEKLF
TRBV13 | NA | ASSLRSSRLYGYT
TRBV6-5 | NA | ASSRQTTRNYGYT
TRBV18 | NA | ASSPREGSSPLH
TRBV9 | NA | ASSVDISSGNTIY
TRBV5-4 | NA | ASRGESYEQY
TRBV29-1 | NA | SVRGTGKSTDTQY
TRBV5-6 | NA | ASSLQGGGWYEQY
TRBV13 | NA | ASSLASGSTLTTDTQY
TRBV4-2 | NA | ASSASGTANTEAF
TRBV4-1 | NA | ASSQDSGTGNTIY
TRBV19 | NA | ASSIGTGGYEAF
TRBV7-8 | NA | ASSLPGENYGYT
TRBV7-9 | NA | ASNLVLAGPAHYEQY
TRBV9 | few | ASSGGTGGYTEAF
TRBV6-5 | NA | ASSYSATLNYGYT
TRBV28 | NA | ASSSGTGIEKLF
TRBV9 | NA | ASSVMGGTGTDTQY
TRBV11-2 | NA | ASSLTAGDLYEQY
TRBV19 | NA | ASSRVGGELF
TRBV2 | few | ASSEGGANQPQH